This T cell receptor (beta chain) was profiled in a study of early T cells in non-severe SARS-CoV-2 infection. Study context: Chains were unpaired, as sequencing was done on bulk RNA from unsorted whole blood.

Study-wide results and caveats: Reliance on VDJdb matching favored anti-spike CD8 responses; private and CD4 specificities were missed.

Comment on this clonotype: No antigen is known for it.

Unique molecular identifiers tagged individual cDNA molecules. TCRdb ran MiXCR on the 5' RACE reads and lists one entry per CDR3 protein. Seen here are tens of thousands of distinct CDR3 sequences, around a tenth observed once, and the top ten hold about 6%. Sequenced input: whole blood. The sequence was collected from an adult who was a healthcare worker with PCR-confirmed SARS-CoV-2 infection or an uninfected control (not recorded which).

CDR3 region: CASSFTRAGGEQYF. CDR3 DNA sequence: TGTGCCAGCAGTTTTACCAGGGCAGGGGGCGAGCAGTACTTC. The rearrangement joins TRBV28 to TRBJ2-7; 7 nucleotides line up with TRBD1. This CDR3 is 14 amino acids long. CDR1 and CDR2 from the germline V gene are MDHEN and SYDVKM. V gave up 3 bases and J gave up 6 bases; unmatched junction bases: 8.